This is a list of T cell receptor beta chains from one sample in a study of blood T cells in healthy people across ages. A single record per CDR3 protein comes from TCRdb applying MiXCR to the 5' RACE reads. The data show roughly 2 million distinct CDR3 sequences, 49% seen once. The sample consisted of blood. These receptors all stem from a woman aged 40 to 49 in good health. CDR3s include the opening cysteine and the closing phenylalanine or tryptophan. A D gene is named only where the DNA matches it firmly. Some rows have no size entry. The others give once, few or many, or a class for an expanded clone.

v_gene,j_gene,d_gene,abundance,CDR3aa,CDR3nt
TRBV27,TRBJ1-5,TRBD1,NA,CASRSTGAIGNQPQHF,TGTGCCAGCAGATCGACAGGGGCTATAGGCAATCAGCCCCAGCATTTT
TRBV30,TRBJ2-1,TRBD2,NA,CAWTLAGGDEQFF,TGTGCCTGGACCTTAGCGGGAGGGGATGAGCAGTTCTTC
TRBV28,TRBJ1-2,NA,NA,CASRGPCGYTF,TGTGCCAGCAGGGGACCCTGTGGCTACACCTTC
TRBV28,TRBJ2-4,NA,NA,CASSLSSWASKNVQYF,TGTGCCAGCAGTTTGTCCTCGTGGGCTTCCAAAAACGTTCAGTACTTC
TRBV12-3/TRBV12-4,TRBJ2-1,TRBD2,NA,CASRSQPGGLAGEREQFF,TGTGCCAGCAGGTCCCAACCCGGGGGACTAGCGGGGGAACGAGAGCAGTTCTTC
TRBV7-2,TRBJ2-7,NA,few,CASSLNAGAPYEQYF,TGTGCCAGCAGTCTTAACGCGGGGGCCCCCTACGAGCAGTACTTC
TRBV2,TRBJ2-4,TRBD1,NA,CASRPQGDIQYF,TGTGCCAGCAGGCCTCAGGGGGACATTCAGTACTTC
TRBV20-1,TRBJ2-5,NA,few,CSAGLSRQETQYF,TGCAGTGCCGGGCTTTCCCGCCAAGAGACCCAGTACTTC
TRBV6-2/TRBV6-3,TRBJ2-3,NA,NA,CASSRTRDSNTQYF,TGTGCCAGCAGCAGAACCCGGGACTCAAATACGCAGTATTTT
TRBV29-1,TRBJ1-4,NA,few,CSVLDSLNEKLFF,TGCAGCGTCCTGGACAGTCTTAATGAAAAACTGTTTTTT
TRBV20-1,TRBJ2-1,TRBD1,few,CSANDFGQGDLGEQFF,TGCAGTGCTAACGATTTTGGACAGGGGGATTTGGGTGAGCAGTTCTTC
TRBV20-1,TRBJ1-2,TRBD1,NA,CSASRDRAFNYGYTF,TGCAGTGCTAGCCGGGACAGGGCATTTAACTATGGCTACACCTTC
TRBV9,TRBJ1-6,TRBD1,NA,CASSAGTGGSPLHF,TGTGCCAGCAGCGCCGGGACAGGGGGCTCACCCCTCCACTTT
TRBV5-1,TRBJ2-1,TRBD2,NA,CASSLTGTSGGAQYEQFF,TGCGCCAGCAGCCTTACCGGGACTAGCGGGGGGGCACAATATGAGCAGTTCTTC
TRBV7-9,TRBJ2-1,NA,NA,CASSWRNSYNEQFF,TGTGCCAGCAGCTGGCGGAACTCCTACAATGAGCAGTTCTTC
TRBV7-2,TRBJ2-5,NA,few,CASSLFGAGETQYF,TGTGCCAGCAGCTTGTTTGGGGCTGGAGAGACCCAGTACTTC
TRBV27,TRBJ1-5,TRBD1,NA,CASSSGGFQPQHF,TGTGCCAGCAGTTCAGGGGGCTTTCAGCCCCAGCATTTT
TRBV7-9,TRBJ2-6,TRBD1,few,CASSVDRGRASGANVLTF,TGTGCCAGCAGCGTAGACAGGGGTAGAGCCTCTGGGGCCAACGTCCTGACTTTC
TRBV7-9,TRBJ2-7,NA,NA,CASSSYSREDNEQYF,TGTGCCAGCAGCTCCTATAGCCGGGAAGATAACGAGCAGTACTTC
TRBV5-4,TRBJ2-1,NA,few,CASSRDTNARNEQFF,TGTGCCAGCAGCCGGGACACCAACGCGAGGAATGAGCAGTTCTTC
TRBV12-3/TRBV12-4,TRBJ2-1,TRBD1,NA,CASSGGTGLGHNEQFF,TGTGCCAGCAGTGGCGGGACAGGTCTCGGCCACAATGAGCAGTTCTTC
TRBV29-1,TRBJ2-1,NA,NA,CSVEDWAGGRREQFF,TGCAGCGTTGAAGATTGGGCAGGAGGCCGGAGGGAGCAGTTCTTC
TRBV9,TRBJ2-1,NA,few,CASSVEGLATYYNEQFF,TGTGCCAGCAGCGTAGAGGGACTCGCGACTTACTACAATGAGCAGTTCTTC
TRBV7-2,TRBJ1-1,TRBD1,NA,CASSRQGAIGNTEAFF,TGTGCCAGCAGCCGACAGGGGGCTATTGGGAACACTGAAGCTTTCTTT
TRBV28,TRBJ2-7,NA,NA,CATETPGPEGHEQYF,TGTGCCACCGAAACTCCGGGACCGGAGGGACATGAGCAGTACTTC
TRBV6-5,TRBJ1-6,TRBD1,NA,CASSYSRPDRGFSYNSPLHF,TGTGCCAGCAGTTACTCCCGCCCGGACAGGGGGTTTTCCTATAATTCACCCCTCCACTTT
TRBV3-1,TRBJ2-5,TRBD1,NA,CASSQRDRGRQETQYF,TGTGCCAGCAGCCAGAGGGACAGGGGGCGTCAAGAGACCCAGTACTTC
TRBV7-2,TRBJ2-7,NA,few,CASSLEAGLSDEQYF,TGTGCCAGCAGCTTAGAGGCAGGACTCTCCGACGAGCAGTACTTC
TRBV7-3,TRBJ2-1,TRBD2,NA,CASSFSGGTCNEQFF,TGTGCCAGCAGCTTCAGCGGGGGCACCTGCAATGAGCAGTTCTTC
TRBV9,TRBJ2-3,NA,few,CASSVEGSRTDTQYF,TGTGCCAGCAGCGTAGAGGGCAGCCGCACAGATACGCAGTATTTT
TRBV4-2,TRBJ2-5,TRBD2,NA,CASSQGSSGGQEAQYF,TGTGCCAGCAGCCAAGGATCTAGCGGGGGCCAAGAGGCCCAGTACTTC
TRBV20-1,TRBJ2-7,NA,NA,CSARDGASQLREQYF,TGCAGTGCTAGAGATGGGGCTAGCCAGCTTAGGGAGCAGTACTTC
TRBV28,TRBJ2-5,NA,NA,CASRPTRYLQETQYF,TGTGCCAGCAGGCCGACTAGATATTTGCAAGAGACCCAGTACTTC
TRBV7-2,TRBJ2-5,NA,NA,CASSLVGTPATSETQYF,TGTGCCAGTAGCTTAGTCGGGACCCCAGCAACGTCGGAGACCCAGTACTTC
TRBV29-1,TRBJ2-1,NA,NA,CSVNRGGSLDYNEQFF,TGCAGCGTCAACAGAGGGGGGAGCCTGGATTACAATGAGCAGTTCTTC
TRBV7-9,TRBJ1-6,TRBD1,medium-sized,CASSLFGTGDNSPLHF,TGTGCCAGCAGCTTATTTGGGACAGGGGATAATTCACCCCTCCACTTT
TRBV3-1,TRBJ2-5,NA,few,CASGRRELETQYF,TGTGCCAGCGGTCGGAGGGAATTGGAGACCCAGTACTTC
TRBV6-2/TRBV6-3,TRBJ2-5,TRBD2,NA,CASRPSGGQETQYF,TGTGCCAGCAGGCCTAGCGGGGGACAAGAGACCCAGTACTTC
TRBV19,TRBJ2-1,NA,NA,CASSILTGNEQFF,TGTGCCAGTAGTATTTTGACGGGAAATGAGCAGTTCTTC
TRBV20-1,TRBJ2-5,TRBD2,NA,CSARAVGRGGPRETQYF,TGCAGTGCTAGAGCGGTTGGTCGGGGGGGCCCCAGGGAGACCCAGTACTTC
TRBV20-1,TRBJ1-4,TRBD1,NA,CSALTGLNEKLFF,TGCAGTGCCTTGACAGGGCTTAATGAAAAACTGTTTTTT